Shown below are 9 T cell receptor beta chains from a single sample sequenced in a study of cytomegalovirus exposure and HLA in healthy donors. It was with 60 Vbeta and 13 Jbeta primers that the PCR ran. Method: immunoSEQ multiplex PCR; TCRdb's copy keeps in-frame clones and lacks some. The sample lists fewer than 200,000 clones; about three quarters were seen once. Sequenced input: PBMCs. The receptors stem from a female donor in good health and CMV-seronegative.

CDR3 bases: TGTGCCAGCAGTGGAGATGGAAACACCATATATTTT. Amino acid sequence: CASSGDGNTIYF. The gene calls are TRBV2 and TRBJ1-3, with unresolved D. The germline V gene has CDR1 SNHLY and CDR2 FYNNEI. This CDR3 is 12 amino acids long. Trimming cost V 4 bases and J 3 bases, with 4 bases left between them.

This clone was observed a handful of times. This sequence joins TRBV5-1 and TRBJ2-3; the match to TRBD1 covers 9 bases. V was clipped by 3 bases and J by 6 bases; unmatched bases: 5. This CDR3 is built from 14 residues. Per the germline V gene, CDR1 is SGHRS and CDR2 is YFSETQ. CDR3 in amino acids: CASSSQGASDTQYF. CDR3 DNA: TGCGCCAGCAGCTCACAGGGGGCTTCGGATACGCAGTATTTT.

V usage is TRBV7-3 and J usage is TRBJ2-6; D perhaps matches TRBD1 (5 bases). Trimming removed 0 bases at V and 2 bases at J, with 5 bases between. This CDR3 has 15 residues. The germline gives CDR1 SGHTA, CDR2 FQGTGA. CDR3 bases: TGTGCCAGCAGCTTAACAGGGGCTGGGGCCAACGTCCTGACTTTC. This translates into CASSLTGAGANVLTF.

The chain combines TRBV28 with TRBJ1-2, with TRBD1 as a possible D gene (6 bases). Trimming took 8 bases from V and 3 from J, leaving 10 bases between them. Looked up from germline, CDR1 is MDHEN and CDR2 is SYDVKM. The CDR3 contains 12 residues. The CDR3 coding sequence is TGTGCCAGCCGTGAGGGGGACTATGGCTACACCTTC. Its protein is CASREGDYGYTF.

This clone appeared once. The chain links TRBV27 to TRBJ2-7, with D perhaps matching TRBD2 (5 bases). This CDR3 is built from 14 residues. Germline V gene lookup returns CDR1 MNHEY and CDR2 SMNVEV (reference sequence). Deletions cut 6 bases from V and 7 bases from J, with 19 bases between. CDR3 protein: CASRSATDSGEQYF. In nucleotides, the CDR3 is TGTGCCAGCAGGTCGGCGACGGACTCGGGGGAGCAGTACTTC.

The chain uses TRBV28 and TRBJ2-7; the match to TRBD2 covers 7 bases. The CDR3 is 15 residues long. Germline V CDR1 and CDR2: MDHEN, SYDVKM. The J segment lost 1 base and the V segment lost 7 bases, leaving 10 bases of the junction unmatched. For the CDR3, the DNA is TGTGCCAGCACTGAATCGACTAGCTGGTCCTACGAGCAGTACTTC. Its translation is CASTESTSWSYEQYF.

This chain joins TRBV7-9 and TRBJ2-3; 11 nucleotides agree with TRBD2. Germline V lookup: CDR1 SEHNR, CDR2 FQNEAQ (reference sequence). The CDR3 spans 16 residues. Germline trimming cut 1 base from V and 5 bases from J; bases unmatched to any gene: 5. The chain's CDR3 is CASSLGRLAGLDTQYF. In nucleotides, the CDR3 is TGTGCCAGCAGCTTAGGCCGACTAGCGGGGCTAGATACGCAGTATTTT.

J is TRBJ2-2 and V is TRBV19; TRBD2 might be the D (5 bases). CDR1 is LNHDA, CDR2 SQIVND, per germline (reference sequence). The V end was cut by 11 bases, the J end by 5 bases, with 12 bases between. The CDR3 runs to 12 residues. The CDR3: CAARGMTGELFF. The CDR3 nucleotides read TGTGCCGCCCGGGGTATGACCGGGGAGCTGTTTTTT.

V usage is TRBV30 and J usage is TRBJ1-4; TRBD1 matches 7 bases. The germline V gene encodes CDR1 GTSNPN and CDR2 SVGIG (reference sequence). J gave up 7 bases and V 0 bases, and 8 bases lay outside the gene matches. CDR3 length equals 15 residues. The CDR3 loop is CAWSVAAGGPEKLFF. In DNA, the CDR3 is TGTGCCTGGAGTGTAGCGGCAGGGGGGCCTGAAAAACTGTTTTTT.